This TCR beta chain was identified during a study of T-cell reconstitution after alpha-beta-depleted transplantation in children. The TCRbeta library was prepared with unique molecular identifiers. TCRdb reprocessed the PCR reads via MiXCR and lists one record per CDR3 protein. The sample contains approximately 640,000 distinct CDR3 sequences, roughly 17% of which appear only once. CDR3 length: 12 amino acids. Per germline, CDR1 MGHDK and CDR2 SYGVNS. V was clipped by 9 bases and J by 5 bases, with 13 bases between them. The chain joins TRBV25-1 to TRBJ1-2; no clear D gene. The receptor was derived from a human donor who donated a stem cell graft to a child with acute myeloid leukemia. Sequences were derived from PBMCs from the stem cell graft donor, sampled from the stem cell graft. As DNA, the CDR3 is TGTGCCAGTTCCCACAACCTATATGGCTACACCTTC. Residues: CASSHNLYGYTF.